This T cell receptor (beta chain) was documented in a study of response to subunit inactivated influenza vaccine. Study results and limitations: The study's authors posited that every seasonal influenza vaccination enlists few new T cells.

The V and J ends lost 0 bases and 5 bases, in that order; junction bases with no gene match: 7. Germline CDR1 MGHRA, CDR2 YSYEKL. This CDR3 has 17 residues. Each CDR3 protein gets one entry after TCRdb re-called the RT-PCR reads with MiXCR. The sample lists about 800,000 distinct CDR3 sequences, approximately 22% seen once, with roughly 10% in the top ten. This clonotype has more than one count but fewer than ten. Its specificity is unknown. The receptor comes from a man aged 50-60 years who received an inactivated influenza vaccine. V and J are TRBV4-1 and TRBJ2-5; the match to TRBD2 covers 12 bases. This material consisted of PBMCs from blood, taken more than 4 days after vaccination. This chain's CDR3 is CASSQEGRLAGVETQYF. CDR3 DNA: TGCGCCAGCAGCCAAGAGGGGCGACTAGCGGGAGTTGAGACCCAGTACTTC.